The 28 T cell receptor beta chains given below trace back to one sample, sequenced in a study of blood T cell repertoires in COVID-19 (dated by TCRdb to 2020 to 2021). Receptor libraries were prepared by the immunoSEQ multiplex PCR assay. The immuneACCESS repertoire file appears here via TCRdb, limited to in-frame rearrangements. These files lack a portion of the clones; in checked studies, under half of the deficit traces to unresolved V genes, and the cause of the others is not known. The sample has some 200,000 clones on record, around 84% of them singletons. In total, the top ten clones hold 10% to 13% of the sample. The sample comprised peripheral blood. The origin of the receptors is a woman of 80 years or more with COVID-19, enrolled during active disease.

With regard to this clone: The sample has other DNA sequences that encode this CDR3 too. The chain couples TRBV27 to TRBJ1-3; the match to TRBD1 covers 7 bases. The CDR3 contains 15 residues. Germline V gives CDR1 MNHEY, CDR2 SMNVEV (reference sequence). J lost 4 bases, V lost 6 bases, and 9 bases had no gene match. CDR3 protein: CASRRTGDSGNTIYF. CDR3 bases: TGTGCCAGCAGAAGGACAGGCGACTCCGGAAACACCATATATTTT.

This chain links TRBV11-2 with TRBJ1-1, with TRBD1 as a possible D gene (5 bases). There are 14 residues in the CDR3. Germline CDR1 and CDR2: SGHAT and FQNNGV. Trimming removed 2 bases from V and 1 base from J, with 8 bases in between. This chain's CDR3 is CASSLRQTNTEAFF. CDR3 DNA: TGTGCCAGCAGCTTAAGACAGACGAACACTGAAGCTTTCTTT.

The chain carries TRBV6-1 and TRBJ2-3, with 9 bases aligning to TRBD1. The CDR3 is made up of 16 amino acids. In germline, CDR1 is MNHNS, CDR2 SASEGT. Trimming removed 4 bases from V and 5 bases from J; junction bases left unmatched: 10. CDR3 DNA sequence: TGTGCCAGCAGTGTCGGGACAGGGTCCGGAGAAGATACGCAGTATTTT. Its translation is CASSVGTGSGEDTQYF.

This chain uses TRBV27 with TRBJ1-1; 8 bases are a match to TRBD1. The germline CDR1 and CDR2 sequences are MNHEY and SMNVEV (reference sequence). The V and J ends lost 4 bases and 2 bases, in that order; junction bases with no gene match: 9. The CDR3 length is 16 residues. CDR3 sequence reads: CASSYRGSRPNTEAFF. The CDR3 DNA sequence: TGTGCCAGCAGTTACAGGGGGAGTAGACCAAACACTGAAGCTTTCTTT.

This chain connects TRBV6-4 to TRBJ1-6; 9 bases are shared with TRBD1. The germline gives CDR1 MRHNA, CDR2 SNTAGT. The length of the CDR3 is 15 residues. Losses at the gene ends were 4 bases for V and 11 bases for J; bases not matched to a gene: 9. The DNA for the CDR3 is TGTGCCAGCAGTGCTGCGCCCACAGGGGGCCCACCCCTCCACTTT. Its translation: CASSAAPTGGPPLHF.

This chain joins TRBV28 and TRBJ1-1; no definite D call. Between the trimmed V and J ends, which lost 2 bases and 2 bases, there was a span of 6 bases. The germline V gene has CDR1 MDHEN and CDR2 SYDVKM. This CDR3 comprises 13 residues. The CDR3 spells CASSLKLNTEAFF. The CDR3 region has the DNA TGTGCCAGCAGTTTAAAACTCAACACTGAAGCTTTCTTT.

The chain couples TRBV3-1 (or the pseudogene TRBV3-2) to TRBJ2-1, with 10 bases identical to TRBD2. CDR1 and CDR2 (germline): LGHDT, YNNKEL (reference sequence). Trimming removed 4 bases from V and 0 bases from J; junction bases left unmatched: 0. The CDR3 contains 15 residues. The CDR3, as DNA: TGTGCCAGCAGCCTAGCGGGGGGCTCCTACAATGAGCAGTTCTTC. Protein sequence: CASSLAGGSYNEQFF.

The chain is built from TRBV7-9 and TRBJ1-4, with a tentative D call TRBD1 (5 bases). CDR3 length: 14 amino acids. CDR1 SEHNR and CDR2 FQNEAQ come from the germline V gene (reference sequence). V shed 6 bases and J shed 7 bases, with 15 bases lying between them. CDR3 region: CASSRGGVSEKLFF. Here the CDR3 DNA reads TGTGCCAGCAGTCGGGGAGGGGTTAGTGAAAAACTGTTTTTT.

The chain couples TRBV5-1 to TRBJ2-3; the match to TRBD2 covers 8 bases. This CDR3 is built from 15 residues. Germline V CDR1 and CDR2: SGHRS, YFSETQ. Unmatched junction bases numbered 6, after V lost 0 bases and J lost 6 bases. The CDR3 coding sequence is TGCGCCAGCAGCTTGGATAGCGGGGCTGGGGATACGCAGTATTTT. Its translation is CASSLDSGAGDTQYF.

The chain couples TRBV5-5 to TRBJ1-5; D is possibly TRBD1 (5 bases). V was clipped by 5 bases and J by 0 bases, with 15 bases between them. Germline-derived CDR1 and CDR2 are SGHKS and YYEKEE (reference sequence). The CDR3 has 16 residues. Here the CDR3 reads CASSLQTDLSNQPQHF. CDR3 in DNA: TGTGCCAGCAGTTTACAGACAGACCTTAGCAATCAGCCCCAGCATTTT.

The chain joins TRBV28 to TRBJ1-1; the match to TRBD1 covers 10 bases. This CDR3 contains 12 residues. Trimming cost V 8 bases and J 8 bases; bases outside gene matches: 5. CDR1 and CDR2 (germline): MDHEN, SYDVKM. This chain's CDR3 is CASSTGGLEAFF. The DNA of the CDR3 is TGTGCCAGCTCGACAGGGGGCCTAGAAGCTTTCTTT.

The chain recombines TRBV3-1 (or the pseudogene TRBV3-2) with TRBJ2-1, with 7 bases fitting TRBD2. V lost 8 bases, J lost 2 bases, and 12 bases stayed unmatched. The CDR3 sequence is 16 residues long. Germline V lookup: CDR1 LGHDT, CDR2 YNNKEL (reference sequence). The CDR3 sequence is CASSSRGSGAYNEQFF. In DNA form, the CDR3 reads TGTGCCAGCTCATCAAGGGGCAGCGGGGCCTACAATGAGCAGTTCTTC.

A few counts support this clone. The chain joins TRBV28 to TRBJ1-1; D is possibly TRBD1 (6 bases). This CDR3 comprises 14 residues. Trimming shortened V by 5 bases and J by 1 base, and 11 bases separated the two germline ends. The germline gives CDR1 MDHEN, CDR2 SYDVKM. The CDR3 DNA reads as TGTGCCAGCAGTGAACAGGGTGGGAACACTGAAGCTTTCTTT. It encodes CASSEQGGNTEAFF.

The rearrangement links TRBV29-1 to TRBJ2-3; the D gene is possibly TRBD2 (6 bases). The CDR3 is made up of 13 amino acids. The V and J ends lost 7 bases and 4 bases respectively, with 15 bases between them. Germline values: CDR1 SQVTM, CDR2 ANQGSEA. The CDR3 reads CSAPGLVADTQYF. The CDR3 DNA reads TGCAGCGCACCGGGACTCGTGGCAGATACGCAGTATTTT.

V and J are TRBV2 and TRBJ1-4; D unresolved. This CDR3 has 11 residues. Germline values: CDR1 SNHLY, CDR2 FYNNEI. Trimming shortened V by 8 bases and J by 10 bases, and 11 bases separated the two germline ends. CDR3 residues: CASEVGGKLFF. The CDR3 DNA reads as TGTGCCAGCGAGGTGGGAGGAAAACTGTTTTTT.

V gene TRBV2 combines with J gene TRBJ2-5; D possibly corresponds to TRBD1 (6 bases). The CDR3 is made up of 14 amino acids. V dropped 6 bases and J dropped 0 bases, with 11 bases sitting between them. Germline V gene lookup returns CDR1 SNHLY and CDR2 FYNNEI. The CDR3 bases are TGTGCCAGCAGCTGGACAGTGTACCAAGAGACCCAGTACTTC. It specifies CASSWTVYQETQYF.

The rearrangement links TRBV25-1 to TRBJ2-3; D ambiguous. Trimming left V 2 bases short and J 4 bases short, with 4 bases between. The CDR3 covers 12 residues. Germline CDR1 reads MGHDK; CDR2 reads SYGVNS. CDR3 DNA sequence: TGTGCCAGCAGTGAACTTTCAGATACGCAGTATTTT. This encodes CASSELSDTQYF.

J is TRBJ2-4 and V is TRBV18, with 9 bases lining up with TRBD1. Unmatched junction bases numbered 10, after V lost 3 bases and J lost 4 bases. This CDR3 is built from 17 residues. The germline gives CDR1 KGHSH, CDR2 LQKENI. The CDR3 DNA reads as TGTGCCAGCTCACCCGCCGGGGGACAGGGTTTGAAAAACATTCAGTACTTC. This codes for CASSPAGGQGLKNIQYF.

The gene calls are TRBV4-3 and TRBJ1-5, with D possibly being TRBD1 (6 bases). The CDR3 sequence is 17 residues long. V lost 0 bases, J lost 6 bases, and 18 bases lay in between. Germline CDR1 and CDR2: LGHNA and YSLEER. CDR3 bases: TGCGCCAGCAGCCAAGAGGGGGGGCCGCATTGGGGTCAGCCCCAGCATTTT. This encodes CASSQEGGPHWGQPQHF.

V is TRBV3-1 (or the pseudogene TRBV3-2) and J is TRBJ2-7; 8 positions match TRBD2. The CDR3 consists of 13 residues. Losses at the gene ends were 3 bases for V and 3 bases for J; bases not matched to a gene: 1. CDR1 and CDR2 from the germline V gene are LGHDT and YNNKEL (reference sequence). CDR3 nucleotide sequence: TGTGCCAGCAGCCAGCGGGGGGACTACGAGCAGTACTTC. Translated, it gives CASSQRGDYEQYF.

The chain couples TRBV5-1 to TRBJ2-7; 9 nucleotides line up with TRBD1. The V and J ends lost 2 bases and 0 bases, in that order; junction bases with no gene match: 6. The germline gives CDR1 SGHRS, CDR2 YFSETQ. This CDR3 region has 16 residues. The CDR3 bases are TGCGCCAGCAGCTTAACCACGGACAGGGGCTCCTACGAGCAGTACTTC. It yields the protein CASSLTTDRGSYEQYF.

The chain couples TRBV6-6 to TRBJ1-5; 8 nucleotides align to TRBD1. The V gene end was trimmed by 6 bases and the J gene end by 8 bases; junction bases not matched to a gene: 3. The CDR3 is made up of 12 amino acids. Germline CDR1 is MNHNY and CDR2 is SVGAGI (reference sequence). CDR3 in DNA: TGTGCCAGCAGACAGGGGGAAGAGCCCCAGCATTTT. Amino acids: CASRQGEEPQHF.

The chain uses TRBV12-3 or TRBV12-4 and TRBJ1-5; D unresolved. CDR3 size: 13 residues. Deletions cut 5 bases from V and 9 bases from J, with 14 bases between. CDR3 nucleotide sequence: TGTGCCAGCAGTCCCCTGAGGGATGGGCCCCAGCATTTT. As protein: CASSPLRDGPQHF.

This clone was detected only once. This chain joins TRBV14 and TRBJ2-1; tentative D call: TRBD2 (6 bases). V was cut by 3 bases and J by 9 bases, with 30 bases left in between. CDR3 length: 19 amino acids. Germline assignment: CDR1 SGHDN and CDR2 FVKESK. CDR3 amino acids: CASSQHRERNRAKSSEQFF. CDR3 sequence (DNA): TGTGCCAGCAGCCAGCACCGGGAGAGAAATCGGGCAAAGTCGAGTGAGCAGTTCTTC.

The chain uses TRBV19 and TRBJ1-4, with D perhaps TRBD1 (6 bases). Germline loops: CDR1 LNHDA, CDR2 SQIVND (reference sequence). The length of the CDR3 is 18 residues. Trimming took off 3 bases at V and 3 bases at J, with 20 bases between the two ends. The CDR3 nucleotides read TGTGCCAGTAGTATTCTGGGAAGCGTCGGGGGGCCTAATGAAAAACTGTTTTTT. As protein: CASSILGSVGGPNEKLFF.

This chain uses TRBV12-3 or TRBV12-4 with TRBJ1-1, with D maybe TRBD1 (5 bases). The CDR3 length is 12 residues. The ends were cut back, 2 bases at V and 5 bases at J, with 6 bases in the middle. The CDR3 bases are TGTGCCAGCAGTTTACGGGGGACTGAAGCTTTCTTT. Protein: CASSLRGTEAFF.

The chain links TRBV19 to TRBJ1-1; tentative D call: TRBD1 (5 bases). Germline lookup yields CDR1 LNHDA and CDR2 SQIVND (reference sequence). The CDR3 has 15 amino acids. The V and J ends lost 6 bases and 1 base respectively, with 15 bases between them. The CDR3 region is CASSPWGGKNTEAFF. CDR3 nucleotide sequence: TGTGCCAGTAGCCCTTGGGGGGGGAAGAACACTGAAGCTTTCTTT.

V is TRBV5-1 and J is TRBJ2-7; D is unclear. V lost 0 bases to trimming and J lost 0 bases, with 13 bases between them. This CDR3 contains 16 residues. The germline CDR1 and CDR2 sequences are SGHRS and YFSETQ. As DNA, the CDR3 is TGCGCCAGCAGCTTGGATGGTCTATCCGGCTCCTACGAGCAGTACGTC. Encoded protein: CASSLDGLSGSYEQYV.